This T cell receptor beta chain was retrieved from a study of blood T cell repertoires in COVID-19. About the research overall: Nucleic acid was either cDNA or gDNA, and it came from T cells, B-cell-depleted T cells, or PBMCs.

The CDR3 loop spans 14 amino acids. From germline, CDR1 is SGHTA and CDR2 FQGTGA. With V trimmed by 5 bases and J by 1 base, 1 base remained unmatched. Original handling: Estimated nucleated cell counts came from reference gene primer amplification. Clones were read by immunoSEQ multiplex PCR, and TCRdb kept only the in-frame ones, dropping some. V and J calls and clone size follow that table, whereas D and trimming were derived from the DNA. The sample gives a few hundred thousand clones, 88% of which show up once; 4% is in the top ten. The genes are TRBV7-3 and TRBJ2-1; 8 bases are shared with TRBD1. The sequencing input was peripheral blood. The TCR originated in a woman aged 45-65 years with active or convalescent COVID-19. In DNA form, the CDR3 reads TGTGCCAGCAGCCGGGACAGGTCCTACAATGAGCAGTTCTTC. The encoded protein is CASSRDRSYNEQFF.